The clone carrying this TCR beta chain was detected ten times or more. Orbital computed tomography, together with clinical symptoms, serum thyroxine, TRAb and thyroid ultrasound, was used for diagnosis. The entry originates in a study of Graves' ophthalmopathy and Graves' hyperthyroidism. RNA served as the template for amplifying TCR beta CDR3 regions. HTBI-primed first-round RT-PCR preceded second-round multiplex PCR. TCRdb processed the multiplex PCR reads anew with MiXCR; each CDR3 protein has one entry. This table holds around 470,000 distinct CDR3 sequences, approximately 15% found once. V was clipped by 3 bases and J by 2 bases, with 8 bases between them. Germline values: CDR1 DFQATT, CDR2 SNEGSKA (reference sequence). CDR3 size: 13 residues.

Sequencing input: blood. The chain carries TRBV20-1 and TRBJ1-5; weak D call: TRBD1 (6 bases). The sequence derives from a woman aged 30 to 39 with Graves' ophthalmopathy. CDR3 bases: TGCAGTGCTAGGGCAGGGGGCAATCAGCCCCAGCATTTT. It specifies CSARAGGNQPQHF.